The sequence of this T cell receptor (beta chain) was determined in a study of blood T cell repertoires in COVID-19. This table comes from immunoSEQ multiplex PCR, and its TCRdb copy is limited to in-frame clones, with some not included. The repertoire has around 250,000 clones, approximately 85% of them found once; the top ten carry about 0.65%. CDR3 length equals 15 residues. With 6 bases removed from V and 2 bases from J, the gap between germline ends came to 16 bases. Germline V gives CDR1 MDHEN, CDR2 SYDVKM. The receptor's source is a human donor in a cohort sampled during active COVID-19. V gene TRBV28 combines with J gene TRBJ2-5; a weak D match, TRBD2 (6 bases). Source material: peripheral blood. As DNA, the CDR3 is TGTGCCAGCAGGGCACCCGGGACTGGGCAAGAGACCCAGTACTTC. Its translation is CASRAPGTGQETQYF.